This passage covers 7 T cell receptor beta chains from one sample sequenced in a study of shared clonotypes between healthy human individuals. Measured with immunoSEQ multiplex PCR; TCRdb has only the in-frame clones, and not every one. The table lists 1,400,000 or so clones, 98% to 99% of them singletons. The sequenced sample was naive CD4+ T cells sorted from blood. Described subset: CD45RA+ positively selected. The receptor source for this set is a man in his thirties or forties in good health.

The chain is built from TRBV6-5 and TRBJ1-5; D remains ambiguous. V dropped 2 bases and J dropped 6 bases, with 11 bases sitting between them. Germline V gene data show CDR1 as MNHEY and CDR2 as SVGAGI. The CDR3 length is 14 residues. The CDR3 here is CASSYPKETQPQHF. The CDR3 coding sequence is TGTGCCAGCAGTTACCCCAAAGAAACTCAGCCCCAGCATTTT.

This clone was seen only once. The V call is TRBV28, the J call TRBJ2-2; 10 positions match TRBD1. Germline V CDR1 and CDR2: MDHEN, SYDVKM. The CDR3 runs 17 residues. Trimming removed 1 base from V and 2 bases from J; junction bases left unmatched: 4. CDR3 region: CASSLSGTGVNTGELFF. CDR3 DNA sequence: TGTGCCAGCAGTTTATCCGGGACAGGGGTTAACACCGGGGAGCTGTTTTTT.

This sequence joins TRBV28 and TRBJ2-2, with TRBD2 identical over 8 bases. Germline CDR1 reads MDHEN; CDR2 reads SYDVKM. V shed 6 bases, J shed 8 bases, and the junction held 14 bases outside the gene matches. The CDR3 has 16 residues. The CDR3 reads CASRLPGGGPKGELFF. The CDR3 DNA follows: TGTGCCAGCAGACTACCGGGAGGGGGGCCGAAAGGGGAGCTGTTTTTT.

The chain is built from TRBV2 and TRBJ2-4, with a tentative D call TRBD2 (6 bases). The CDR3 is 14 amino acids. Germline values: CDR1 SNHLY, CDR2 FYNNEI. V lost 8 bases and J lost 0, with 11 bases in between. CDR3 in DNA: TGTGCCAGCGGGACTCTCTTAGCCAAAAACATTCAGTACTTC. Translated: CASGTLLAKNIQYF.

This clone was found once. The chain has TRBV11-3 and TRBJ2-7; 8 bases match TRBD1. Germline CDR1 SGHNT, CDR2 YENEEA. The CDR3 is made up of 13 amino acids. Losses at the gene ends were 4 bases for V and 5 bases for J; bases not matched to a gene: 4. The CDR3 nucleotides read TGTGCCAGCAGCTGGACAGGGTACGACGAGCAGTACTTC. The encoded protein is CASSWTGYDEQYF. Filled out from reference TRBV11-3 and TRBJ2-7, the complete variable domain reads EAGVVQSPRYKIIEKKQPVAFWCNPISGHNTLYWYLQNLGQGPELLIRYENEEAVDDSQLPKDRFSAERLKGVDSTLKIQPAELGDSAVYLCASSWTGYDEQYFGPGTRLTVT.

The CDR3, as DNA: TGCAGCGTCCGAATAGCGGGAGTGGACACAGATACGCAGTATTTT. Translated, it gives CSVRIAGVDTDTQYF. V is TRBV29-1 and J is TRBJ2-3; TRBD2 matches 9 bases. Germline-derived CDR1 and CDR2 are SQVTM and ANQGSEA. This CDR3 is 15 amino acids long. J lost 2 bases, V lost 6 bases, and 9 bases had no gene match.

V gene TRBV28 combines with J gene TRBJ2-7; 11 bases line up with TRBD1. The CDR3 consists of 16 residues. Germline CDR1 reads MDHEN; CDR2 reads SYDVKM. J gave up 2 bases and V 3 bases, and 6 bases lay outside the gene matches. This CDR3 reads CASSFLRTGGTYEQYF. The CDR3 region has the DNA TGTGCCAGCAGTTTCTTGCGGACAGGGGGCACCTACGAGCAGTACTTC. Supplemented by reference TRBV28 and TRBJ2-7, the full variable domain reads DVKVTQSSRYLVKRTGEKVFLECVQDMDHENMFWYRQDPGLGLRLIYFSYDVKMKEKGDIPEGYSVSREKKERFSLILESASTNQTSMYLCASSFLRTGGTYEQYFGPGTRLTVT.